The clone carrying this T cell receptor beta chain was picked up many times. The antigen remains unidentified. These data come from a study of T cell repertoires in cytomegalovirus infection. Broader study findings: HLA-C-restricted CMV clonotypes gave the most frequent clonotype in two of eight donors.

CDR1 is MNHEY, CDR2 SVGEGT, per germline. The CDR3 runs to 18 residues. Germline trimming cut 6 bases from V and 2 bases from J; bases unmatched to any gene: 19. TCRdb ran MiXCR on the reads and lists one entry per CDR3 protein. The table has under 300,000 distinct CDR3 sequences, around 12% seen once. The V and J genes are TRBV6-2 or TRBV6-3 and TRBJ2-7, with 7 bases that match TRBD2. This TCR came from a human donor in good health (CMV status not recorded). Some clones in this sample may be carry-over from other donors' samples. Sequencing was performed on PBMCs. CDR3 bases: TGTGCCAGCAGCTATTGGGGGAGGGACGGAAGGATACCCTACGAGCAGTACTTC. Amino acid sequence: CASSYWGRDGRIPYEQYF.